This T cell receptor beta chain is drawn from a study of T cell responses to AZD1222 COVID-19 vaccine. The CDR3 length is 15 residues. Germline V gene data show CDR1 as SQVTM and CDR2 as ANQGSEA. The trim removed 4 bases at V and 6 bases at J, leaving 10 bases unmatched. Profiling relied on immunoSEQ multiplex PCR, and the TCRdb table lists in-frame clones only, not all of them. The top ten hold 7.5% of the sample, which has more than 95,000 clones, roughly 91% seen once. This receptor was identified in an adult in good health. This rearrangement joins TRBV29-1 to TRBJ2-3, with 10 bases matching TRBD2. The specimen was peripheral blood, collected on day 0 of AZD1222 vaccination. The CDR3 spells CSVVDLAGVADTQYF. CDR3 DNA: TGCAGCGTTGTGGATCTAGCGGGAGTTGCGGATACGCAGTATTTT.